This T cell receptor beta chain derives from a study of CD8+ T cells in alopecia areata. Study outcomes and limitations: Besides other cells, scalp samples also yield sequences of resident alphabeta T cells from normal skin. Relative to mice, TCR sharing across patients was less clear, a difference possibly HLA-related. Compared with normal scalp, lesional scalp had higher clonality and more expanded CD8+ clones.

With regard to this clone: No antigen is known for it.

Once RNA had been extracted, it was reverse transcribed into cDNA to act as the sequencing template. Repertoires were generated with immunoSEQ multiplex PCR, while TCRdb's copy carries only in-frame clones and drops some. The top ten hold over 4% of the sample, which has some 200,000 clones, 56% seen once. The germline V gene encodes CDR1 SQVTM and CDR2 ANQGSEA. This CDR3 is 13 amino acids long. Trimming took off 1 base at V and 2 bases at J, with 9 bases between the two ends. J is TRBJ2-7 and V is TRBV29-1; a possible D gene is TRBD2 (5 bases). The TCR comes from a human donor in good health. The sequencing input was CD8+ T cells sorted from blood. As DNA, the CDR3 is TGCAGCGTTGAAGTGTCGGGAACCTACGAGCAGTACTTC. This sequence encodes CSVEVSGTYEQYF.